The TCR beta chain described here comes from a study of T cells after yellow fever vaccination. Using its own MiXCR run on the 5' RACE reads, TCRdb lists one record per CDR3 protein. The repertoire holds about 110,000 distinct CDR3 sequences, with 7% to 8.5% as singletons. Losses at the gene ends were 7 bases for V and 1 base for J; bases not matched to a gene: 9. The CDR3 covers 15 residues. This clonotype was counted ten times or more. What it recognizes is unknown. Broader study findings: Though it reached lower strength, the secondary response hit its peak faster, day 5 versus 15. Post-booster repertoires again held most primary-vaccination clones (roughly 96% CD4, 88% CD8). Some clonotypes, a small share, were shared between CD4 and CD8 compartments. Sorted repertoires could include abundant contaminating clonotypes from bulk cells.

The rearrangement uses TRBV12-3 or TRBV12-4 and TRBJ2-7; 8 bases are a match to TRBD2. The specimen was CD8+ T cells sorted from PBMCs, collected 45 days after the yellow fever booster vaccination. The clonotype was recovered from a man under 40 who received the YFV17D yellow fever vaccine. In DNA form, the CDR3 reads TGTGCCAGCAACGCCCCGGGACTAGGATCCTACGAGCAGTACTTC. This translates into CASNAPGLGSYEQYF.